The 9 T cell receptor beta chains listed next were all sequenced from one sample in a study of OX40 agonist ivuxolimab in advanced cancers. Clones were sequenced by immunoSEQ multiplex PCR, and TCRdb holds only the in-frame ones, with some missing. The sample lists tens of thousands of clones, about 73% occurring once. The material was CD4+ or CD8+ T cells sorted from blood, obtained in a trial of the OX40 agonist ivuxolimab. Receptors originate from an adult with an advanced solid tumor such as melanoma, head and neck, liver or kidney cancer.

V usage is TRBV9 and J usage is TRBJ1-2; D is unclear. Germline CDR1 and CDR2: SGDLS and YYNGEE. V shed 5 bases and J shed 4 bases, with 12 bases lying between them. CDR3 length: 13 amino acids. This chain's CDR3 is CASSPDESYGYTF. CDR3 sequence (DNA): TGTGCCAGCAGTCCGGATGAGAGCTATGGCTACACCTTC.

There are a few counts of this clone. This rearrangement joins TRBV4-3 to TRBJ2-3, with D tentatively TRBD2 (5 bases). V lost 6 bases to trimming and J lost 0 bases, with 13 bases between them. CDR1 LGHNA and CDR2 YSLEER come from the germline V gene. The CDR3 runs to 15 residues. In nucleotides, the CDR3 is TGCGCCAGCAGTCTCGAGAGCGGCAGCACAGATACGCAGTATTTT. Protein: CASSLESGSTDTQYF.

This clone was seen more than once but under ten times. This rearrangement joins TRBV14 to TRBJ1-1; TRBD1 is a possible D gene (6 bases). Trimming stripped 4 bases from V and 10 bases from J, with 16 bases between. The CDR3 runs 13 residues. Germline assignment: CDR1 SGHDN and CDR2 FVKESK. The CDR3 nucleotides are TGTGCCAGCAGCCTACTCCCGCAGGGGAGAGCTTTCTTT. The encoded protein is CASSLLPQGRAFF.

CDR3 sequence reads: CASSSTPITGELFF. The CDR3 DNA reads as TGTGCCAGCAGTTCTACCCCTATAACCGGGGAGCTGTTTTTT. This chain uses TRBV6-5 with TRBJ2-2; D unresolved. V was cut by 4 bases and J by 5 bases, with 11 bases left in between. The CDR3 covers 14 residues. Germline V gives CDR1 MNHEY, CDR2 SVGAGI.

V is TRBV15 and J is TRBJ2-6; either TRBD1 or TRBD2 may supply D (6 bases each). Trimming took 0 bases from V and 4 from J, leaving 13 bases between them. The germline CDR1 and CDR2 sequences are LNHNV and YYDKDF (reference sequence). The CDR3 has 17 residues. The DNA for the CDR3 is TGTGCCACCAGCAGAGAGGGAGGACAGCAAGGGGCCAACGTCCTGACTTTC. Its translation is CATSREGGQQGANVLTF.

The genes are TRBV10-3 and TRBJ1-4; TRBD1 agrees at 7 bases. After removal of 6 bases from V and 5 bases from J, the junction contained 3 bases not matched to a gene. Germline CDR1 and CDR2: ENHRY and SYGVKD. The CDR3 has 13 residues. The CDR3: CAIRTGPNEKLFF. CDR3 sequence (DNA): TGTGCCATCAGGACAGGGCCAAATGAAAAACTGTTTTTT.

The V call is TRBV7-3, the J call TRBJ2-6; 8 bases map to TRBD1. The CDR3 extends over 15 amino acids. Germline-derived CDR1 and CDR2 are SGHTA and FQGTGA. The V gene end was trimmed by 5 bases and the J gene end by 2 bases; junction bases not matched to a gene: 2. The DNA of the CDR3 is TGTGCCAGCAGCCTACAGGGGGCTGGGGCCAACGTCCTGACTTTC. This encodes CASSLQGAGANVLTF.

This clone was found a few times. The CDR3 nucleotides read TGTGCCAGCTCACCAGCCTTCAGGGGGACAGTGACTGGAGGCAATGAGCAGTTCTTC. Translating gives CASSPAFRGTVTGGNEQFF. V and J are TRBV18 and TRBJ2-1; 7 positions match TRBD1. The CDR3 covers 19 residues. Germline CDR1 KGHSH, CDR2 LQKENI. The junction had 19 bases not matched to a gene; V was cut back by 2 bases and J by 6 bases.

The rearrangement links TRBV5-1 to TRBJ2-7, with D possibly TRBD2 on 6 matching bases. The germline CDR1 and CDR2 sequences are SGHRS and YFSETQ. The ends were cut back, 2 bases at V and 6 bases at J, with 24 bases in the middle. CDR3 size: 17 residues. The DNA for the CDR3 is TGCGCCAGCAGCTTATCCGGGGTCGGGCCGGGAGATCTCGAGCAGTACTTC. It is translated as CASSLSGVGPGDLEQYF.